These T cell receptor beta chains were read from a single sample in a study of OX40 agonist ivuxolimab in advanced cancers. The assay was immunoSEQ multiplex PCR, and TCRdb's table has in-frame clones only and misses some. The data contain roughly 20,000 clones, about 86% of them singletons. Sample: CD4+ or CD8+ T cells sorted from blood, taken in a trial of the OX40 agonist ivuxolimab. All receptors come from an adult with an advanced solid tumor such as melanoma, head and neck, liver or kidney cancer. Both conserved end residues are part of each CDR3. A D gene is named only where the DNA matches it firmly. The size field is filled for only some rows; it gives once, few, many or a size class.

J gene,D gene,clone size,CDR3 length,V gene,CDR3 protein,CDR3 DNA
TRBJ2-1,TRBD1,NA,16,TRBV9,CASSVGSRTGGREQFF,TGTGCCAGCAGCGTAGGGAGTCGAACAGGGGGACGGGAGCAGTTCTTC
TRBJ2-7,TRBD1,few,15,TRBV5-4,CASSLRTGATYEQYF,TGTGCCAGCAGCTTGCGCACAGGGGCGACCTACGAGCAGTACTTC
TRBJ2-2,TRBD1,NA,16,TRBV7-8,CASSSTGTGPTGELFF,TGTGCCAGCAGCTCAACCGGGACAGGGCCCACCGGGGAGCTGTTTTTT
TRBJ2-3,TRBD2,NA,14,TRBV30,CACVLAVSTDTQYF,TGTGCCTGTGTACTAGCGGTAAGCACAGATACGCAGTATTTT
TRBJ2-7,NA,NA,15,TRBV7-8,CASSLGAGSTYEQYF,TGTGCCAGCAGCTTAGGGGCAGGGTCTACCTACGAGCAGTACTTC
TRBJ2-3,NA,NA,15,TRBV9,CASSVPTGTADTQYF,TGTGCCAGCAGCGTGCCGACAGGTACCGCAGATACGCAGTATTTT
TRBJ1-2,NA,NA,12,TRBV19,CASSIETRGYTF,TGTGCCAGTAGTATAGAGACACGAGGGTACACCTTC
TRBJ2-3,TRBD2,NA,16,TRBV15,CATSMTPGGGTDTQYF,TGTGCCACCAGCATGACCCCGGGGGGGGGTACAGATACGCAGTATTTT
TRBJ2-7,NA,NA,13,TRBV7-3,CASSLQGLDEQYF,TGTGCCAGCAGCCTACAGGGTCTCGACGAGCAGTACTTC
TRBJ1-1,NA,once,15,TRBV7-2,CASSLIPSLNTEAFF,TGTGCCAGCAGCTTGATTCCATCTCTGAACACTGAAGCTTTCTTT
TRBJ1-6,NA,NA,14,TRBV12-5,CASALEGFDSPLHF,TGTGCTAGTGCCCTAGAGGGTTTTGATTCACCCCTCCACTTT
TRBJ2-2,NA,NA,16,TRBV19,CASSTERARTTGELFF,TGTGCCAGTAGTACTGAGCGGGCCCGAACGACCGGGGAGCTGTTTTTT
TRBJ1-2,TRBD1,NA,14,TRBV10-3,CAISESGRGRGYTF,TGTGCCATCAGTGAGTCAGGCAGGGGGCGAGGCTACACCTTC
TRBJ1-1,NA,NA,15,TRBV4-2,CASSLLPGSNTEAFF,TGTGCCAGCAGCTTGTTGCCGGGTTCGAACACTGAAGCTTTCTTT
TRBJ1-1,NA,NA,16,TRBV19,CASSQGQILWRTEAFF,TGTGCCAGTAGCCAGGGGCAGATCCTGTGGCGCACTGAAGCTTTCTTT
TRBJ2-1,TRBD2,once,15,TRBV29-1,CSVGVAGGSYNEQFF,TGCAGCGTTGGGGTAGCGGGGGGTTCCTACAATGAGCAGTTCTTC
TRBJ1-4,TRBD1,NA,16,TRBV14,CASSYGQGVTNEKLFF,TGTGCCAGCAGCTACGGACAGGGAGTGACTAATGAAAAACTGTTTTTT
TRBJ2-1,NA,NA,15,TRBV7-2,CASSLVVGSYNEQFF,TGTGCCAGCAGCTTAGTTGTGGGGTCCTACAATGAGCAGTTCTTC
TRBJ2-2,TRBD2,once,17,TRBV9,CASSVAPSGGGSGELFF,TGTGCCAGCAGCGTAGCCCCTAGCGGGGGTGGAAGCGGGGAGCTGTTTTTT
TRBJ2-6,NA,NA,15,TRBV6-1,CASSAEGVGANVLTF,TGTGCCAGCAGTGCTGAGGGGGTCGGGGCCAACGTCCTGACTTTC
TRBJ1-4,NA,NA,15,TRBV7-6,CASSLGGTTNEKLFF,TGTGCCAGCAGCTTAGGAGGAACAACTAATGAAAAACTGTTTTTT
TRBJ1-1,TRBD1,NA,13,TRBV7-8,CASSLGGQGEAFF,TGTGCCAGCAGCTTAGGGGGACAGGGTGAAGCTTTCTTT
TRBJ2-1,NA,NA,11,TRBV29-1,CSVIVLREQFF,TGCAGCGTTATTGTTCTGAGGGAGCAGTTCTTC
TRBJ1-1,TRBD1,NA,15,TRBV27,CASSLAGGGGTEAFF,TGTGCCAGCAGTTTAGCAGGGGGCGGAGGCACTGAAGCTTTCTTT
TRBJ2-1,TRBD2,NA,15,TRBV7-3,CASSPRLAGAGEQFF,TGTGCCAGCAGCCCTAGACTAGCGGGAGCTGGTGAGCAGTTCTTC
TRBJ2-1,NA,NA,17,TRBV7-6,CASSLGLGGALKNEQFF,TGTGCCAGCAGCTTAGGTCTTGGGGGAGCGCTAAAAAATGAGCAGTTCTTC
TRBJ2-7,NA,NA,13,TRBV29-1,CSVSGRGAYEQYF,TGCAGCGTCTCGGGCCGAGGAGCCTACGAGCAGTACTTC
TRBJ2-3,NA,NA,12,TRBV2,CASSESKDTQYF,TGTGCCAGCAGTGAATCTAAGGATACGCAGTATTTT
TRBJ2-1,NA,NA,14,TRBV21-1,CASSDRSSYNEQFF,TGTGCCAGCAGCGACAGGAGCTCCTACAATGAGCAGTTCTTC
TRBJ2-2,TRBD1,NA,17,TRBV5-6,CASSLVPGQHLTGELFF,TGTGCCAGCAGCTTGGTGCCGGGACAGCACCTTACCGGGGAGCTGTTTTTT
TRBJ2-1,NA,NA,13,TRBV30,CAWSLGRNNEQFF,TGTGCCTGGAGCTTAGGGAGGAACAATGAGCAGTTCTTC
TRBJ2-2,TRBD2,NA,17,TRBV4-2,CASSKGDLAGETGELFF,TGTGCCAGCAGCAAAGGAGACCTAGCGGGAGAAACCGGGGAGCTGTTTTTT
TRBJ2-7,TRBD2,NA,15,TRBV11-3,CASSPPQAGGYEQYF,TGTGCCAGCAGCCCACCCCAAGCGGGGGGCTACGAGCAGTACTTC
TRBJ1-5,NA,NA,13,TRBV2,CASTEVRNQPQHF,TGTGCCAGCACCGAAGTGAGAAATCAGCCCCAGCATTTT
TRBJ2-5,TRBD2,NA,16,TRBV11-1,CASSPIGLAGQETQYF,TGTGCCAGCAGCCCAATCGGTCTAGCGGGGCAAGAGACCCAGTACTTC
TRBJ2-3,TRBD2,NA,16,TRBV7-9,CASSSAWAGGADTQYF,TGTGCCAGCAGCTCAGCTTGGGCGGGAGGAGCAGATACGCAGTATTTT
TRBJ1-5,NA,NA,14,TRBV19,CATAQAGHNQPQHF,TGTGCCACCGCCCAGGCGGGGCACAATCAGCCCCAGCATTTT
TRBJ2-3,NA,NA,14,TRBV7-3,CASSPSRTADTQYF,TGTGCCAGCAGCCCATCCCGGACAGCAGATACGCAGTATTTT
TRBJ2-2,NA,NA,14,TRBV5-1,CASSFLRDTGELFF,TGCGCCAGCAGCTTTTTACGGGACACCGGGGAGCTGTTTTTT
TRBJ2-1,TRBD2,NA,16,TRBV4-2,CASSKLAGGSYNEQFF,TGTGCCAGCAGCAAACTAGCGGGGGGATCCTACAATGAGCAGTTCTTC
TRBJ2-3,NA,NA,14,TRBV5-4,CASSLAGGTDTQYF,TGTGCCAGCAGCTTGGCAGGTGGCACAGATACGCAGTATTTT
TRBJ2-7,NA,NA,11,TRBV30,CACMGSYEQYF,TGTGCCTGTATGGGGTCCTACGAGCAGTACTTC
TRBJ2-3,NA,NA,15,TRBV11-3,CASSLTSPKTDTQYF,TGTGCCAGCAGCCTTACGTCCCCCAAGACAGATACGCAGTATTTT
TRBJ1-6,TRBD1,NA,15,TRBV9,CASSPGDRETSPLHF,TGTGCCAGCAGCCCCGGGGACAGGGAAACTTCACCCCTCCACTTT
TRBJ2-1,NA,NA,14,TRBV5-1,CASSLWGPGNEQFF,TGCGCCAGCAGCTTGTGGGGTCCCGGCAATGAGCAGTTCTTC
TRBJ2-1,NA,NA,14,TRBV29-1,CSANGDLLNNEQFF,TGCAGTGCAAACGGGGACCTACTGAACAATGAGCAGTTCTTC
TRBJ2-3,NA,NA,19,TRBV9,CASSGAGNIGSSSTDTQYF,TGTGCCAGCAGCGGGGCCGGTAACATCGGAAGCTCTAGCACAGATACGCAGTATTTT
TRBJ2-3,TRBD2,NA,15,TRBV2,CASSWTSGTTDTQYF,TGTGCCAGCAGTTGGACTAGCGGGACCACAGATACGCAGTATTTT
TRBJ1-1,TRBD1,NA,13,TRBV5-1,CASNQGADTEAFF,TGCGCCAGCAACCAGGGGGCGGACACTGAAGCTTTCTTT
TRBJ2-1,TRBD2,NA,15,TRBV5-6,CASRSAGGPYNEQFF,TGTGCCAGCAGAAGCGCGGGGGGACCTTACAATGAGCAGTTCTTC